Below are 17 T cell receptor beta chains sequenced from a single sample in a study of vaccination and CD4 T cells after COVID-19. The treatment: roughly 10-day PBMC culture with coronavirus spike peptide pools or control peptides (ViraFEST assay). For these TCRs, the target antigens are not known. The Oncomine TCR Beta short-read assay sequenced DNA from cultured CD4+ T cells. MiXCR, applied by TCRdb to the PCR reads, yields one record per CDR3 protein. The sample lists about 27,000 distinct CDR3 sequences; 62% were seen once. Sequencing was performed on CD4+ T cells from blood, cultured in vitro, taken after SARS-CoV-2 vaccination. These receptors were obtained from a human donor who received a COVID-19 vaccine.

A word on this clonotype: A read error may account for a junction end that differs from germline. The chain employs TRBV19 and TRBJ1-6; D call uncertain. The CDR3 loop spans 14 amino acids. Per germline, CDR1 LNHDA and CDR2 SQIVND (reference sequence). The CDR3 DNA sequence: TGTGCCACCCGGACTGCCTTTCCCGATTCACCCCCCCACTTT. Translating it yields CATRTAFPDSPPHF.

The chain joins TRBV15 to TRBJ1-5; 9 positions agree with TRBD1. CDR3 length: 15 amino acids. Germline CDR1 and CDR2: LNHNV and YYDKDF (reference sequence). V trimming: 5 bases; J trimming: 1 base; junction bases outside the gene matches: 3. CDR3 in DNA: TGTGCCACCAGCGAGACAGGGGGGAGCAATCAGCCCCAGCATTTT. Protein product: CATSETGGSNQPQHF.

The CDR3 loop reads CASSPEGGDGETQYF. The CDR3 DNA reads as TGTGCCAGCTCCCCCGAGGGGGGCGACGGAGAGACCCAGTACTTC. The V and J genes are TRBV2 and TRBJ2-5, with D perhaps assigned TRBD1 or TRBD2 (6 bases each). V was shortened by 8 bases and J by 4 bases, with 20 bases between the two germline ends. The CDR3 contains 15 residues. Germline-derived CDR1 and CDR2 are SNHLY and FYNNEI.

V is TRBV6-2 or TRBV6-3 and J is TRBJ2-3, with unresolved D. CDR1 is MNHEY, CDR2 SVGEGT, per germline. V was pared by 6 bases and J by 3 bases, with 10 bases between. This CDR3 has 13 amino acids. Here the CDR3 reads CASRILWTDTQYF. CDR3 nucleotides: TGTGCCAGCAGGATCCTTTGGACAGATACGCAGTATTTT.

The J gene is TRBJ2-3, the V gene TRBV20-1, with TRBD2 matching 10 bases. The CDR3 covers 17 residues. The V gene's germline CDR1 is DFQATT and CDR2 SNEGSKA (reference sequence). With V trimmed by 4 bases and J by 2 bases, 12 bases remained unmatched. CDR3 DNA: TGCAGTGCTATCCTCGTACAAAGCGGGGGGGCCACAGATACGCAGTATTTT. This codes for CSAILVQSGGATDTQYF.

This chain joins TRBV20-1 and TRBJ2-3; D may match TRBD1 or TRBD2 (6 bases each). The CDR3 sequence is 13 residues long. V gave up 2 bases and J gave up 4 bases, with 10 bases separating them. Germline V gene data show CDR1 as DFQATT and CDR2 as SNEGSKA (reference sequence). The CDR3 sequence is CSARRGVADTQYF. The CDR3 bases are TGCAGTGCTAGAAGGGGGGTCGCAGATACGCAGTATTTT.

The gene calls are TRBV6-1 and TRBJ1-5, with D unresolved. Trimming pared 2 bases from V and 0 bases from J, leaving 8 bases between. CDR3 length: 15 residues. Germline V gene lookup returns CDR1 MNHNS and CDR2 SASEGT. The CDR3 sequence: CASSELANSNQPQHF. The CDR3 DNA sequence: TGTGCCAGCAGTGAATTGGCAAATAGCAATCAGCCCCAGCATTTT.

The genes are TRBV5-1 and TRBJ2-3; weak D call: TRBD1 (5 bases). The V end was cut by 2 bases, the J end by 7 bases, with 20 bases between. Germline V gives CDR1 SGHRS, CDR2 YFSETQ. The CDR3 loop spans 16 amino acids. The CDR3 region has the DNA TGCGCCAGCAGCTTTGGTCCAGGGCCCACCGGGCATACGCAGTATTTT. The encoded protein is CASSFGPGPTGHTQYF. Filled out from reference TRBV5-1 and TRBJ2-3, the complete variable domain reads KAGVTQTPRYLIKTRGQQVTLSCSPISGHRSVSWYQQTPGQGLQFLFEYFSETQRNKGNFPGRFSGRQFSNSRSEMNVSTLELGDSALYLCASSFGPGPTGHTQYFGPGTRLTVL.

In its sample, this clonotype was seen once. The chain's CDR3 is CAIGGPTTPEQYF. In DNA form, the CDR3 reads TGTGCCATCGGGGGACCCACCACTCCCGAGCAGTACTTC. This chain joins TRBV10-3 and TRBJ2-7; possibly TRBD1 or TRBD2 for D (5 bases each). Germline assignment: CDR1 ENHRY and CDR2 SYGVKD. V was pared by 8 bases and J by 6 bases, with 17 bases between. This CDR3 is built from 13 residues.

In its sample, this clonotype was seen a few times. This chain links TRBV20-1 with TRBJ2-3; weak D call: TRBD2 (5 bases). Between the trimmed V and J ends, which lost 2 bases and 6 bases, there was a span of 15 bases. The CDR3 length is 14 residues. CDR1 and CDR2 from the germline V gene are DFQATT and SNEGSKA (reference sequence). The CDR3 reads CSARSGWAPDTQYF. In nucleotides, the CDR3 is TGCAGTGCTAGATCGGGGTGGGCGCCCGATACGCAGTATTTT.

The V gene is TRBV6-2 or TRBV6-3, the J gene TRBJ1-2, with D tentatively TRBD1 (5 bases). Germline values: CDR1 MNHEY, CDR2 SVGEGT. This CDR3 has 15 amino acids. Trimming shortened V by 5 bases and J by 4 bases, and 17 bases separated the two germline ends. CDR3 DNA sequence: TGTGCCAGCAGTAACCCAGGGACGGATAGCTATGGCTACACCTTC. It codes for CASSNPGTDSYGYTF.

The V gene is TRBV11-2, the J gene TRBJ2-5; 9 bases map to TRBD2. This CDR3 has 16 residues. Germline lookup yields CDR1 SGHAT and CDR2 FQNNGV. The J segment lost 1 base and the V segment lost 4 bases, leaving 7 bases of the junction unmatched. DNA of the CDR3: TGTGCCAGCAGCTCGATGACTAGCGGTTTCCAAGAGACCCAGTACTTC. This translates into CASSSMTSGFQETQYF.

CDR3 region: CASSTDRDQPQHF. The CDR3 nucleotides are TGTGCCAGCAGTACCGACAGGGATCAGCCCCAGCATTTT. The J gene is TRBJ1-5, the V gene TRBV12-3 or TRBV12-4; 7 bases are a match to TRBD1. Trimming removed 5 bases from V and 5 bases from J; junction bases left unmatched: 3. This CDR3 region has 13 residues.

This clonotype was counted only a few times. The rearrangement uses TRBV7-9 and TRBJ2-5, with D possibly matching TRBD1 (6 bases). CDR1 is SEHNR and CDR2 is FQNEAQ in the germline V gene (reference sequence). V dropped 2 bases and J dropped 5 bases, with 9 bases sitting between them. CDR3 length equals 13 residues. The CDR3 protein is CASSLTGSETQYF. Written as DNA, the CDR3 is TGTGCCAGCAGCTTAACAGGGTCCGAGACCCAGTACTTC.

V and J are TRBV5-3 and TRBJ1-2; D is unclear. TRBV5-3 qualifies as an ORF whose function is uncertain. The CDR3 spans 14 residues. Trimming shortened V by 8 bases and J by 2 bases, and 16 bases separated the two germline ends. CDR3 sequence reads: CASSRIPENYGYTF. The CDR3 bases are TGTGCCAGCAGCCGAATTCCGGAGAACTATGGCTACACCTTC.

A few counts support this clonotype. The chain links TRBV6-1 to TRBJ1-5, with D unclear. The CDR3 is 16 residues long. Germline values: CDR1 MNHNS, CDR2 SASEGT. With 1 base removed from V and 2 bases from J, the gap between germline ends came to 12 bases. The chain's CDR3 is CASSEVRGFGNQPQHF. In nucleotides, the CDR3 is TGTGCCAGCAGTGAAGTCCGGGGTTTCGGCAATCAGCCCCAGCATTTT.

The chain joins TRBV4-1 to TRBJ2-5; D is possibly TRBD1 (5 bases). Germline CDR1 MGHRA, CDR2 YSYEKL. This CDR3 contains 16 residues. V was clipped by 2 bases and J by 11 bases, with 24 bases between them. The CDR3, as DNA: TGCGCCAGCAGCCAACTGGACATGGGCTTCTCGAATGAGCAGTACTTC. Protein sequence: CASSQLDMGFSNEQYF.